What follows are 24 T cell receptor beta chains derived from one specimen sequenced in a study of molecular identifiers for immune sequencing clone quantification. Each CDR3 protein gets one entry after TCRdb re-called the PCR reads with MiXCR. The sample yields hundreds of thousands of distinct CDR3 sequences, around 25% seen once. The sequencing input was naive CD8+ T cells from blood, with Jurkat cell RNA spiked in. Subset specified: FACS-sorted CD8+CD4-CCR7+CD45RA+ naive T cells. Receptors were obtained from a human donor in good health. Some libraries in this study had Jurkat cell RNA spiked in.

In regard to this clonotype: Given a much more abundant clone one base away, this may be a read error. The chain employs TRBV5-1 and TRBJ2-5; the D gene could be TRBD1 or TRBD2 (5 bases each). The CDR3 is made up of 16 amino acids. CDR1 and CDR2 from the germline V gene are SGHRS and YFSETQ. Trimming took 2 bases from V and 4 from J, leaving 18 bases between them. CDR3 sequence (DNA): TGCGCCAGCAGCTTCTTCGGGGCAGGGATCGGAGAGACCCAGTACTTC. Its translation: CASSFFGAGIGETQYF.

In the case of this clonotype: A much larger clonotype is one base distant, so this may be a read error. CDR3 sequence: CANSHPDRGLHEQYF. CDR3 sequence (DNA): TGTGCCAACAGCCATCCCGACAGGGGGCTGCACGAGCAGTACTTC. The chain combines TRBV4-2 with TRBJ2-7; 10 positions agree with TRBD1. This CDR3 comprises 15 residues. The germline CDR1 and CDR2 sequences are LGHNA and YNFKEQ.

This clonotype was seen a few times. The V gene is TRBV6-2 or TRBV6-3, the J gene TRBJ2-5; weak D call: TRBD1 (5 bases). Germline assignment: CDR1 MNHEY and CDR2 SVGEGT. CDR3 length: 13 amino acids. Trimming stripped 5 bases from V and 1 base from J, with 8 bases between. The CDR3: CASSATVQETQYF. The CDR3 nucleotides read TGTGCCAGCAGTGCGACAGTCCAAGAGACCCAGTACTTC.

This clonotype has at least ten counts. This chain connects TRBV27 to TRBJ2-7, with a possible D match to TRBD1 (6 bases). The V end lost 5 bases, the J end lost 2 bases, and 16 bases lay between the germline ends. Germline V lookup: CDR1 MNHEY, CDR2 SMNVEV (reference sequence). The CDR3 has 15 residues. The CDR3 protein is CASSPIVGAPYEQYF. For the CDR3, the DNA is TGTGCCAGCAGTCCGATTGTGGGGGCCCCCTACGAGCAGTACTTC.

This clonotype was observed many times. This rearrangement joins TRBV9 to TRBJ1-1; D remains ambiguous. The length of the CDR3 is 16 residues. Trimming shortened V by 0 bases and J by 1 base, and 13 bases separated the two germline ends. Germline V gives CDR1 SGDLS, CDR2 YYNGEE. This CDR3 is CASSVDDTLGNTEAFF. CDR3 DNA: TGTGCCAGCAGCGTAGACGATACCCTGGGGAACACTGAAGCTTTCTTT.

This clonotype came up a few times. A much bigger clone sits one base away, suggesting this may be a read error. J is TRBJ2-5 and V is TRBV5-4; D remains ambiguous. CDR3 length: 15 residues. CDR1 SGHNT and CDR2 YYREEE come from the germline V gene (reference sequence). CDR3 nucleotides: TGTGCCAGCAGCTTGGTCGCGCAACCCCAAGAGACCCGGTACTTC. It encodes CASSLVAQPQETRYF.

About this clonotype itself: With a much larger clone just one base away, this may be a read error. The genes are TRBV5-1 and TRBJ2-7, with TRBD1 identical over 11 bases. V lost 4 bases to trimming and J lost 7 bases; unmatched junction nucleotides: 10. This CDR3 contains 15 residues. In germline, CDR1 is SGHRS, CDR2 YFSETQ. The CDR3 reads CASSPWTGGLDEQYF. The CDR3 bases are TGCGCCAGCAGCCCCTGGACAGGGGGCTTGGATGAGCAGTACTTC.

This clonotype appeared many times. The chain joins TRBV6-2 or TRBV6-3 to TRBJ1-5; unclear D gene. This CDR3 spans 12 amino acids. Germline CDR1 is MNHEY and CDR2 is SVGEGT. V lost 1 base to trimming and J lost 6 bases, with 4 bases between them. As DNA, the CDR3 is TGTGCCAGCAGTTACTTTGGTCAGCCCCAGCATTTT. Its protein is CASSYFGQPQHF.

A word on this clonotype: At one end, the junction sequence differs from germline, possibly due to a read error. The chain has TRBV6-6 and TRBJ2-3; TRBD2 matches at 8 bases. CDR3 length equals 19 residues. Germline V gives CDR1 MNHNY, CDR2 SVGAGI (reference sequence). CDR3: CALRSLAGIRRTSTVTQYF. CDR3 coding DNA: TGTGCCTTACGAAGTTTGGCTGGGATACGGAGGACTAGCACAGTTACGCAGTATTTT.

This clonotype was recorded a few times. The J gene is TRBJ2-7, the V gene TRBV5-1, with 14 nucleotides matching TRBD2. CDR3 size: 15 residues. V shed 4 bases and J 6 bases; nucleotides not matched to a gene: 6. Germline CDR1 and CDR2: SGHRS and YFSETQ. The CDR3 DNA follows: TGCGCCAGCAGCACGGGACTAGCGGGAGATTTCGAGCAGTACTTC. Protein sequence: CASSTGLAGDFEQYF.

This clonotype was seen ten or more times. The CDR3 DNA reads TGTGCCAGCAGCTTAGACAGGGAAGGCGGAGAGACCCAGTACTTC. Its translation is CASSLDREGGETQYF. The rearrangement uses TRBV7-9 and TRBJ2-5, with D possibly matching TRBD1 (6 bases). CDR3 length: 15 amino acids. Trimming cost V 1 base and J 4 bases, with 13 bases left between them. CDR1 SEHNR and CDR2 FQNEAQ come from the germline V gene (reference sequence).

This clonotype was counted between two and nine times. The chain is built from TRBV24-1 and TRBJ2-1, with D possibly TRBD1 on 5 matching bases. Germline CDR1 KGHDR, CDR2 SFDVKD. The CDR3 spans 13 residues. With 7 bases removed from V and 3 bases from J, the gap between germline ends came to 9 bases. The CDR3 DNA reads TGTGCCACCAGACAGGACCTCTACAATGAGCAGTTCTTC. Residues: CATRQDLYNEQFF.

The DNA of the CDR3 is TGTGCCAGCAGCCAGGGGGGGGTTCAGACCTTC. The encoded protein is CASSQGGVQTF. This chain uses TRBV7-6 with TRBJ1-2, with 7 bases lining up with TRBD1. CDR1 is SGHVS, CDR2 FNYEAQ, per germline. The CDR3 covers 11 residues. V trimming: 5 bases; J trimming: 14 bases; junction bases outside the gene matches: 8.

For this clonotype: A single base separates this from a much larger clone, so it may be a read error. The V and J genes are TRBV29-1 and TRBJ2-1; 7 bases map to TRBD1. The CDR3 consists of 13 residues. Trimming at V came to 7 bases and at J to 5 bases, leaving 8 bases not matched to a gene. The germline V gene has CDR1 SQVTM and CDR2 ANQGSEA. The DNA of the CDR3 is TGCAGCGCCAGGGACAGAACACACAATGAGCAGTTCTTC. This sequence encodes CSARDRTHNEQFF.

In the case of this clonotype: A much larger clonotype is one base distant, so this may be a read error. J is TRBJ2-7 and V is TRBV29-1, with TRBD1 matching over 7 bases. V dropped 6 bases and J dropped 3; count of bases not matched to a gene: 5. Germline V gives CDR1 SQVTM, CDR2 ANQGSEA. The CDR3 is 12 amino acids. In DNA form, the CDR3 reads TGCAGCGTGCCGGGACAGAGCTACGAGCAGTACTTC. Translated, it gives CSVPGQSYEQYF.

Details on this clonotype: A much larger clone is a single base away; this may be a read error. The chain employs TRBV7-2 and TRBJ2-7, with D possibly matching TRBD1 (6 bases). CDR1 and CDR2 from the germline V gene are SGHTA and FQGNSA. The ends were cut back, 0 bases at V and 8 bases at J, with 14 bases in the middle. This CDR3 is 14 amino acids long. This CDR3 reads CASSLAAGENKQYF. Written as DNA, the CDR3 is TGTGCCAGCAGCTTAGCGGCAGGGGAAAACAAGCAGTACTTC.

This clonotype has only a few counts. J is TRBJ1-2 and V is TRBV30; D perhaps matches TRBD1 (5 bases). The CDR3 consists of 13 residues. V lost 0 bases and J lost 8, with 13 bases in between. Looked up from germline, CDR1 is GTSNPN and CDR2 is SVGIG (reference sequence). CDR3 region: CAWSVDTPGGYTF. Here the CDR3 DNA reads TGTGCCTGGAGTGTAGACACCCCAGGGGGCTACACCTTC.

This clonotype was recorded at least ten times. The chain joins TRBV7-2 to TRBJ2-6; no firm D call. This CDR3 has 15 residues. CDR1 is SGHTA and CDR2 is FQGNSA in the germline V gene. V was clipped by 3 bases and J by 1 base, with 7 bases between them. The CDR3 DNA reads TGTGCCAGCAGCTTCTTGGCATCTGGGGCCAACGTCCTGACTTTC. It translates to CASSFLASGANVLTF. The complete variable domain, with remaining parts taken from reference TRBV7-2 and TRBJ2-6, reads GAGVSQSPSNKVTEKGKDVELRCDPISGHTALYWYRQSLGQGLEFLIYFQGNSAPDKSGLPSDRFSAERTGGSVSTLTIQRTQQEDSAVYLCASSFLASGANVLTFGAGSRLTVL.

This clonotype was picked up a small number of times. This chain uses TRBV12-3 or TRBV12-4 with TRBJ1-5; TRBD1 is a possible D gene (5 bases). Trimming removed 1 base at V and 0 bases at J, with 10 bases between. The CDR3 runs to 16 residues. The CDR3 region has the DNA TGTGCCAGCAGTTTAGAAGGGGTTTATAGCAATCAGCCCCAGCATTTT. It is translated as CASSLEGVYSNQPQHF.

This clonotype was recorded a few times. V and J are TRBV7-9 and TRBJ1-2, with D possibly matching TRBD1 (6 bases). Germline-derived CDR1 and CDR2 are SEHNR and FQNEAQ (reference sequence). Trimming took 1 base from V and 0 from J, leaving 21 bases between them. The CDR3 contains 19 residues. CDR3 nucleotides: TGTGCCAGCAGCTTAGAATTCTTCGACAGGAGACTTACTAACTATGGCTACACCTTC. It is translated as CASSLEFFDRRLTNYGYTF.

A note on this clonotype: A much larger clone lies a single base off, so this may be a read error. V and J are TRBV5-6 and TRBJ2-7, with D tentatively TRBD1 (6 bases). Deletions cut 2 bases from V and 3 bases from J, with 9 bases between. The CDR3 runs 13 residues. Germline-derived CDR1 and CDR2 are SGHDT and YYEEEE. The CDR3 DNA reads as TGTGCCAGCAGCTTTACAGGGATCTACGAGCAGTACTTC. It specifies CASSFTGIYEQYF.

This clonotype turned up a few times. The chain carries TRBV24-1 and TRBJ2-3; 7 bases match TRBD2. The CDR3 is 14 amino acids. Germline trimming cut 9 bases from V and 0 bases from J; bases unmatched to any gene: 5. Per the germline V gene, CDR1 is KGHDR and CDR2 is SFDVKD. CDR3 coding DNA: TGTGCCACCTCTGGCGGGGGTAGCACAGATACGCAGTATTTT. It yields the protein CATSGGGSTDTQYF.

The sample holds a few counts of this clonotype. The chain recombines TRBV11-2 with TRBJ2-1; D is tentatively TRBD1 or TRBD2 (5 bases each). The CDR3 is 15 amino acids. Trimming pared 5 bases from V and 3 bases from J, leaving 14 bases between. CDR1 is SGHAT and CDR2 is FQNNGV in the germline V gene. CDR3 coding DNA: TGTGCCAGCAGCGTAGTTGGGGGAATCTACAATGAGCAGTTCTTC. It specifies CASSVVGGIYNEQFF.

The chain couples TRBV5-6 to TRBJ2-3; D unclear. V dropped 0 bases and J dropped 6 bases, with 11 bases sitting between them. The CDR3 extends over 14 amino acids. Germline CDR1 SGHDT, CDR2 YYEEEE. CDR3 region: CASSLAQVRDTQYF. The CDR3 nucleotides are TGTGCCAGCAGCTTGGCGCAGGTCCGGGATACGCAGTATTTT.